This section outlines one T cell receptor beta chain sequence together with its context. Its cognate antigen is unknown. The sample belongs to a study of T cell repertoires in cytomegalovirus infection. Across the study: HLA-B-restricted CMV epitopes that are well studied were used alongside recently identified HLA-C-restricted ones. Public TCR beta signatures marked donors with CMV infection and the matching HLA. Study-level results: Clonotype analysis showed dominance of the ex vivo response by HLA-C-restricted CMV-specific TCR beta clonotypes. Summed frequency of shared TCR beta families picked out CMV carriers who also had the relevant HLA.

Each CDR3 protein is one row after TCRdb ran MiXCR on the reads. The repertoire holds approximately 49,000 distinct CDR3 sequences, with around 18% as singletons. The clonotype was recovered from a human donor in good health (CMV status not recorded). Some clones in this sample may be carry-over from other donors' samples. Here the sequenced sample was CD8+ T cells from cultured PBMCs, taken from culture after CMV antigen stimulation.

The CDR3 here is CASSQGTSGGSTDTQYF. DNA for the CDR3: TGTGCCAGCAGCCAAGGGACTAGCGGGGGGAGCACAGATACGCAGTATTTT. The chain couples TRBV4-2 to TRBJ2-3; 14 positions agree with TRBD2. Trimming cost V 1 base and J 0 bases; bases outside gene matches: 0. Germline loops: CDR1 LGHNA, CDR2 YNFKEQ. The CDR3 has 17 amino acids.